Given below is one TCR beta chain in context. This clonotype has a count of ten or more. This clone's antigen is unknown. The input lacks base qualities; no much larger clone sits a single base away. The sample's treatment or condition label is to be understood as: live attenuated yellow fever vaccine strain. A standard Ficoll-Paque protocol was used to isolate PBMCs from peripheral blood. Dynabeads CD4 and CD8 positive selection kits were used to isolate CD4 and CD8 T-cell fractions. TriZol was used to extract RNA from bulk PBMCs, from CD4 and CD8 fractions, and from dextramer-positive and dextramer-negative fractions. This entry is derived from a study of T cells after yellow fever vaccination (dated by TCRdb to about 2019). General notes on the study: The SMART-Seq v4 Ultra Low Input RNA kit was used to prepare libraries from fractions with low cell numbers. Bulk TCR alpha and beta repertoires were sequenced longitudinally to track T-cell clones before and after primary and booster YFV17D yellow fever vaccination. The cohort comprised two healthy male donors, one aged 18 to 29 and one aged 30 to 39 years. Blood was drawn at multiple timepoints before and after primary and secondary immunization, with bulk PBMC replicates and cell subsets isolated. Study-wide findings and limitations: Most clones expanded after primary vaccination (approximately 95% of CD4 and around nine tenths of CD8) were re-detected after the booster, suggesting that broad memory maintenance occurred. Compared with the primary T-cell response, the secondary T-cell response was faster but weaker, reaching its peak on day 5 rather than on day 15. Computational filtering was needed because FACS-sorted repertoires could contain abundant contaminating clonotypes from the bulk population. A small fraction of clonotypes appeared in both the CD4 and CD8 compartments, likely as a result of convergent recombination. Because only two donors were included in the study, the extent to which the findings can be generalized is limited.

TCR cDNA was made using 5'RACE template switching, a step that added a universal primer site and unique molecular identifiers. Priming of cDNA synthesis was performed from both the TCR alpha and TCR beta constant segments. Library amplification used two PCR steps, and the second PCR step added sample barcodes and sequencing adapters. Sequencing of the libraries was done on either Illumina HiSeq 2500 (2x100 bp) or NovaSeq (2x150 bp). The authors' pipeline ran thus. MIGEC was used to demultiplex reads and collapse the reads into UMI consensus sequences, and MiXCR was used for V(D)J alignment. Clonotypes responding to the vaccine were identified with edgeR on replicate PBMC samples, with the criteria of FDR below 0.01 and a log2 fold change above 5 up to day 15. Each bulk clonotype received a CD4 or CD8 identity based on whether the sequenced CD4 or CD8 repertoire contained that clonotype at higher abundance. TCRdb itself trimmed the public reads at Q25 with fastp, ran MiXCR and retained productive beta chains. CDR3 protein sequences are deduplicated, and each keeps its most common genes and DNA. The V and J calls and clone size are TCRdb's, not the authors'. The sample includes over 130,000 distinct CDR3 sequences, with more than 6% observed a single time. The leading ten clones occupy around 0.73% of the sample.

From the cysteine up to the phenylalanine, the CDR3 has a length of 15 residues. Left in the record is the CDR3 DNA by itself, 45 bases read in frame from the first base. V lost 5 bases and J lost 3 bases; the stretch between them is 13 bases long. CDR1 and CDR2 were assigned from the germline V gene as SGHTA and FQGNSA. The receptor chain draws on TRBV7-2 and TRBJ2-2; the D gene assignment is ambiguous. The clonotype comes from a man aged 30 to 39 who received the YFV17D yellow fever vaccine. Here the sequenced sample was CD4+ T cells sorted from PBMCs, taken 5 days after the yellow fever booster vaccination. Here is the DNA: TGTGCCAGCAGCCGAGACCTCCGCCACACCGGGGAGCTGTTTTTT. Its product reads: CASSRDLRHTGELFF.